This record concerns one T cell receptor (beta chain) sequence. Its specificity is not known. Assay used: immunoSEQ multiplex PCR; TCRdb lists only in-frame clones, some missing. The repertoire holds approximately 2.5 million clones, with approximately 92% as singletons. This entry comes from a study of shared clonotypes between healthy human individuals. Regarding the study as a whole: Owing to a small donor count, the genetic and exposure-history diversity represented was limited. Of the naive CD4 clonotypes, about 5% were shared across a handful of donors. Clonotypes not shared had lower generation probabilities than those common to all four donors.

The CDR3 has 17 residues. Germline V CDR1 and CDR2: MGHRA, YSYEKL. Trimming at V came to 3 bases and at J to 4 bases, leaving 7 bases not matched to a gene. V is TRBV4-1 and J is TRBJ2-5, with 14 bases that match TRBD2. The sample comprised naive CD4+ T cells sorted from blood. The sample's subset: CD45RA+ positively selected. This sequence was found in a man aged 18-30 years in good health. The CDR3 DNA reads TGCGCCAGCAGCCACGGACTAGCGGGAGGACTGGTAGAGACCCAGTACTTC. Amino acids: CASSHGLAGGLVETQYF.